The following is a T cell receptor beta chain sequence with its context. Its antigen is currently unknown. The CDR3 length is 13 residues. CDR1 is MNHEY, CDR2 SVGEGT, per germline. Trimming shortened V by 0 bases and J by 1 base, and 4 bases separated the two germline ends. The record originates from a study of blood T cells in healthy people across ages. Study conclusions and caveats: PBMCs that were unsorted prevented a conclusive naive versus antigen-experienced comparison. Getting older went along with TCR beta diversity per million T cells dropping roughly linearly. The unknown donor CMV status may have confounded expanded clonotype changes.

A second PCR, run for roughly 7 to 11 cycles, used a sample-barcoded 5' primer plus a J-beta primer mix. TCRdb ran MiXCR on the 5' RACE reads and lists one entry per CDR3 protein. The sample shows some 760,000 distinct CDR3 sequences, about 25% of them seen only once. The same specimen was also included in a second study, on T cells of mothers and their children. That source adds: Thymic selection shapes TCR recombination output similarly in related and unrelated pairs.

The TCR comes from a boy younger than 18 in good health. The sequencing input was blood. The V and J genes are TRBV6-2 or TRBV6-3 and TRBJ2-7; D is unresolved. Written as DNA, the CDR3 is TGTGCCAGCAGTTACTCTCTGTCCTACGAGCAGTACTTC. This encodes CASSYSLSYEQYF.